This T cell receptor beta chain was obtained from a study of technical replicates of blood from a handful of donors. Germline assignment: CDR1 SQVTM and CDR2 ANQGSEA. The CDR3 extends over 16 amino acids. The V end was cut by 4 bases, the J end by 8 bases, with 24 bases between. TCRdb keeps only in-frame clones here, not all; method: immunoSEQ multiplex PCR. Here the sample spans 100,000 or so clones, about 94% being singletons. Sequencing was done on a sample of T cells isolated from PBMCs. The genes are TRBV29-1 and TRBJ2-1; D might be TRBD1 (5 bases). This clonotype was sampled from a human donor in good health. The chain's CDR3 is CSVGAMRAQGADEQFF. The CDR3 DNA reads as TGCAGCGTTGGGGCCATGAGAGCCCAAGGGGCAGATGAGCAGTTCTTC.